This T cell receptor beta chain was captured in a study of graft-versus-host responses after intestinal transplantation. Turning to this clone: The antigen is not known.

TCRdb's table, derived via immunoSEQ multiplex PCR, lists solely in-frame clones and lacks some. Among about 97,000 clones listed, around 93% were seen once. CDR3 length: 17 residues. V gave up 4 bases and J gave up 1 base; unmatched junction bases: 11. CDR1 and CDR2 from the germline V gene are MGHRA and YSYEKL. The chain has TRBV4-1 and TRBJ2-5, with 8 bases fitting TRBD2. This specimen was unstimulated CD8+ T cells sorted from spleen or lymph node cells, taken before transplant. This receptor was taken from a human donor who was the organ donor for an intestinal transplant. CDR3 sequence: CASSRNLAGLTQETQYF. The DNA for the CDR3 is TGCGCCAGCAGCCGGAATTTAGCGGGGTTGACCCAAGAGACCCAGTACTTC.